Each of the 24 T cell receptor beta chains below was sequenced from the same sample in a study of blood T cell repertoires in COVID-19. Method: immunoSEQ multiplex PCR; TCRdb's copy keeps in-frame clones and lacks some. This sample yields hundreds of thousands of clones, of which roughly nine tenths are seen a single time; around 2.5% belongs to the top ten. Sequences were obtained from PBMCs or T cells enriched from blood (not recorded which). These receptors were collected from a man in his sixties who had recovered from COVID-19.

The J gene is TRBJ1-4, the V gene TRBV7-8; the D gene is possibly TRBD1 (6 bases). Looked up from germline, CDR1 is SGHVS and CDR2 is FQNEAQ. The CDR3 runs to 14 residues. V was shortened by 8 bases and J by 5 bases, with 15 bases between the two germline ends. The CDR3: CASRKDSQNEKLFF. The DNA of the CDR3 is TGTGCCAGCCGAAAGGACAGCCAGAATGAAAAACTGTTTTTT.

The chain couples TRBV15 to TRBJ2-1; D might be TRBD1 (6 bases). V was trimmed by 2 bases and J by 4 bases, leaving 18 bases between them. Germline V CDR1 and CDR2: LNHNV, YYDKDF (reference sequence). CDR3 length: 17 residues. This CDR3 reads CATSRSWAWGTYNEQFF. DNA for the CDR3: TGTGCCACCAGCAGATCGTGGGCTTGGGGGACATACAATGAGCAGTTCTTC. Complete variable domain (other parts from reference TRBV15 and TRBJ2-1): DAMVIQNPRYQVTQFGKPVTLSCSQTLNHNVMYWYQQKSSQAPKLLFHYYDKDFNNEADTPDNFQSRRPNTSFCFLDIRSPGLGDTAMYLCATSRSWAWGTYNEQFFGPGTRLTVL.

The chain employs TRBV5-6 and TRBJ1-1; D not resolved. The CDR3 extends over 12 amino acids. The V gene's germline CDR1 is SGHDT and CDR2 YYEEEE. Trimming took 3 bases from V and 1 from J, leaving 4 bases between them. The CDR3 here is CASSYWNTEAFF. The CDR3 DNA is TGTGCCAGCAGCTACTGGAACACTGAAGCTTTCTTT.

The CDR3 nucleotides are TGCGCCAGCAGCTTGGGAGCCTCCTACGAGCAGTACTTC. This gives the protein CASSLGASYEQYF. The V gene is TRBV5-1, the J gene TRBJ2-7, with no clear D. The V gene lost 0 bases and the J gene lost 0 bases, with 4 bases spanning the gap. The CDR3 has 13 residues. CDR1 and CDR2 from the germline V gene are SGHRS and YFSETQ.

The chain employs TRBV7-9 and TRBJ1-1; 10 bases map to TRBD1. The CDR3 length is 14 residues. Germline V gene data show CDR1 as SEHNR and CDR2 as FQNEAQ (reference sequence). V dropped 5 bases and J dropped 5; count of bases not matched to a gene: 5. The CDR3 sequence: CASSVGQGETEAFF. The CDR3 DNA reads TGTGCCAGCAGCGTTGGACAGGGGGAAACTGAAGCTTTCTTT.

Only a few counts were recorded for this clone. The chain links TRBV2 to TRBJ1-2; 8 positions agree with TRBD1. Germline CDR1 SNHLY, CDR2 FYNNEI. Trimming cost V 8 bases and J 8 bases; bases outside gene matches: 7. The CDR3 has 12 amino acids. The CDR3 DNA is TGTGCCAGCTTCGGACAGGGAGGCGGCTACACCTTC. This gives the protein CASFGQGGGYTF.

This clone appeared a few times. The J gene is TRBJ1-5, the V gene TRBV12-3 or TRBV12-4, with 7 bases matching TRBD1. The CDR3 has 13 amino acids. V shed 3 bases, J shed 6 bases, and the junction held 2 bases outside the gene matches. CDR3 DNA: TGTGCCAGCAGTTTGGGGGACAGTCAGCCCCAGCATTTT. Protein sequence: CASSLGDSQPQHF.

This rearrangement joins TRBV30 to TRBJ1-2, with D possibly TRBD1 on 5 matching bases. V lost 4 bases to trimming and J lost 0 bases, with 9 bases between them. The CDR3 contains 13 residues. The germline gives CDR1 GTSNPN, CDR2 SVGIG (reference sequence). The CDR3 spells CAWTRQTNYGYTF. The DNA for the CDR3 is TGTGCCTGGACCCGACAGACTAACTATGGCTACACCTTC. The whole variable domain, remainder taken from reference TRBV30 and TRBJ1-2, is SQTIHQWPATLVQPVGSPLSLECTVEGTSNPNLYWYRQAAGRGLQLLFYSVGIGQISSEVPQNLSASRPQDRQFILSSKKLLLSDSGFYLCAWTRQTNYGYTFGSGTRLTVV.

The V call is TRBV29-1, the J call TRBJ2-1, with 9 bases identical to TRBD2. The CDR3 has 17 amino acids. Germline CDR1 is SQVTM and CDR2 is ANQGSEA. J was trimmed by 0 bases and V by 3 bases; bases with no gene match: 9. In DNA, the CDR3 is TGCAGCGTTGAGTTACTAGCGGGCAGAAGCTCCTACAATGAGCAGTTCTTC. It specifies CSVELLAGRSSYNEQFF.

The chain is built from TRBV14 and TRBJ2-2, with a tentative D call TRBD2 (6 bases). CDR3 length equals 17 residues. Deletions cut 1 base from V and 1 base from J, with 13 bases between. Germline CDR1 and CDR2: SGHDN and FVKESK. Here the CDR3 reads CASSQGHRTMNTGELFF. CDR3 DNA sequence: TGTGCCAGCAGCCAAGGGCATCGGACTATGAACACCGGGGAGCTGTTTTTT.

This rearrangement joins TRBV21-1 to TRBJ2-1; TRBD2, the D gene given by the table, was not confirmed from the DNA. TRBV21-1 is labeled a pseudogene. The CDR3 has 17 residues. CDR3: CASSKSREKSSYNEQFF. For the CDR3, the DNA is TGTGCCAGCAGCAAATCCCGGGAAAAGAGCTCCTACAATGAGCAGTTCTTC.

This chain links TRBV9 with TRBJ2-1; D remains unclear. The CDR3 is 13 residues long. Germline CDR1 SGDLS, CDR2 YYNGEE. The germline V and J ends were trimmed by 6 bases and 1 base, with 8 bases remaining between them. The CDR3 DNA is TGTGCCAGCACAGAACGTTCCTACAATGAGCAGTTCTTC. Amino acid sequence: CASTERSYNEQFF.

V and J are TRBV19 and TRBJ1-2; D is possibly TRBD1 (6 bases). The CDR3 runs 13 residues. CDR1 LNHDA and CDR2 SQIVND come from the germline V gene (reference sequence). The V end lost 6 bases, the J end lost 4 bases, and 12 bases lay between the germline ends. CDR3 loop: CASSPGVSYGYTF. The CDR3 DNA sequence: TGTGCCAGTAGCCCAGGGGTTTCCTATGGCTACACCTTC.

The rearrangement joins TRBV4-1 to TRBJ2-7; possibly TRBD2 for D (5 bases). CDR1 is MGHRA and CDR2 is YSYEKL in the germline V gene. Trimming cost V 1 base and J 3 bases, with 16 bases left between them. The CDR3 totals 16 residues. CDR3 loop: CASSQVYGENHYEQYF. In nucleotides, the CDR3 is TGCGCCAGCAGCCAAGTTTACGGGGAGAACCACTACGAGCAGTACTTC.

This clone occurred once. V gene TRBV6-1 combines with J gene TRBJ1-6; 12 nucleotides line up with TRBD1. V was pared by 6 bases and J by 5 bases, with 14 bases of the junction left unmatched. Germline V gene sequence: CDR1 MNHNS, CDR2 SASEGT. CDR3 length: 19 residues. The CDR3 spells CASREHPGQGALNNSPLHF. CDR3 nucleotides: TGTGCCAGCAGGGAACACCCGGGACAGGGGGCCCTCAATAATTCACCCCTCCACTTT.

The DNA for the CDR3 is TGTGCCAGCAGCTTAAGCCTAGCGGGGAACAATGAGCAGTTCTTC. It codes for CASSLSLAGNNEQFF. The genes are TRBV7-3 and TRBJ2-1; 9 positions agree with TRBD2. The V segment lost 1 base and the J segment 5 bases; nucleotides outside the gene matches: 3. The CDR3 consists of 15 residues. CDR1 SGHTA and CDR2 FQGTGA come from the germline V gene.

The chain recombines TRBV13 with TRBJ2-7; the D gene is possibly TRBD2 (5 bases). Trimming pared 4 bases from V and 3 bases from J, leaving 16 bases between. The germline V gene has CDR1 PRHDT and CDR2 FYEKMQ (reference sequence). The CDR3 is made up of 15 amino acids. The CDR3 nucleotides read TGTGCCAGCAGCTCCCACCGGGAAGCTCTCTACGAGCAGTACTTC. It codes for CASSSHREALYEQYF.

This chain links TRBV7-9 with TRBJ1-1, with D unclear. The CDR3 is made up of 13 amino acids. V was cut by 1 base and J by 6 bases, with 9 bases left in between. The V gene's germline CDR1 is SEHNR and CDR2 FQNEAQ (reference sequence). The CDR3 protein is CASSLGMTSEAFF. DNA of the CDR3: TGTGCCAGCAGCTTAGGGATGACATCTGAAGCTTTCTTT.

The V gene is TRBV19, the J gene TRBJ1-1; unclear D gene. CDR1 and CDR2 from the germline V gene are LNHDA and SQIVND (reference sequence). The V gene lost 0 bases and the J gene lost 1 base, with 12 bases spanning the gap. CDR3 length: 16 amino acids. Here the CDR3 DNA reads TGTGCCAGTAGTATAGATCCGTGGCGGCCGAACACTGAAGCTTTCTTT. Translated: CASSIDPWRPNTEAFF.

The V and J genes are TRBV5-1 and TRBJ2-5, with a possible D match to TRBD2 (6 bases). With 0 bases removed from V and 5 bases from J, the gap between germline ends came to 11 bases. CDR1 and CDR2 (germline): SGHRS, YFSETQ. This CDR3 is 14 amino acids long. DNA of the CDR3: TGCGCCAGCAGCTTGGGGACGGCGGGGGAGACCCAGTACTTC. This encodes CASSLGTAGETQYF. Full variable domain (remainder filled in from reference TRBV5-1 and TRBJ2-5): KAGVTQTPRYLIKTRGQQVTLSCSPISGHRSVSWYQQTPGQGLQFLFEYFSETQRNKGNFPGRFSGRQFSNSRSEMNVSTLELGDSALYLCASSLGTAGETQYFGPGTRLLVL.

The V and J genes are TRBV19 and TRBJ2-4; no clear D. V was clipped by 1 base and J by 1 base, with 20 bases between them. Germline V gene data show CDR1 as LNHDA and CDR2 as SQIVND (reference sequence). This CDR3 contains 19 residues. CDR3 coding DNA: TGTGCCAGTAGTATAGGGCTAGTTAATAGTCGTTCGGCCAAAAACATTCAGTACTTC. Its translation: CASSIGLVNSRSAKNIQYF.

This rearrangement joins TRBV27 to TRBJ1-5, with 7 bases fitting TRBD1. This CDR3 contains 15 residues. V lost 3 bases and J lost 6; bases outside the gene matches: 8. Germline CDR1 reads MNHEY; CDR2 reads SMNVEV (reference sequence). This CDR3 reads CASSFFAGGGQPQHF. The CDR3 DNA sequence: TGTGCCAGCAGTTTTTTTGCAGGGGGAGGTCAGCCCCAGCATTTT.

The rearrangement joins TRBV2 to TRBJ1-1; TRBD1 is a possible D gene (6 bases). Trimming removed 8 bases from V and 5 bases from J, with 12 bases in between. The CDR3 covers 12 residues. The germline V gene encodes CDR1 SNHLY and CDR2 FYNNEI. CDR3 in DNA: TGTGCCAGCGTCAGGGGCCGGACTGAAGCTTTCTTT. The encoded protein is CASVRGRTEAFF.

The V and J genes are TRBV5-1 and TRBJ2-2; tentatively, D is TRBD2 (6 bases). V was pared by 3 bases and J by 2 bases, with 11 bases between. Per the germline V gene, CDR1 is SGHRS and CDR2 is YFSETQ. This CDR3 is built from 15 residues. In nucleotides, the CDR3 is TGCGCCAGCAGCTCGACACTAGCTAACACCGGGGAGCTGTTTTTT. Translation: CASSSTLANTGELFF.